A single TCR beta chain is shown here with its context. The CDR3 consists of 16 residues. Germline assignment: CDR1 ENHRY and CDR2 SYGVKD. TCRdb reanalyzed the 5' RACE reads and collapses them to one entry per CDR3 protein, without DNA. This sample contains over 100,000 distinct CDR3 sequences. The entry originates in a study of T cells expressing NK-cell markers. Background on the study: The TCR beta repertoires originated in sorted CD3+CD56+NKG2C+, CD3+CD56+NKG2C- and CD3+CD56-NKG2C+ T cells.

This rearrangement joins TRBV10-3 to TRBJ2-2. The clonotype originates from a woman between 18 and 75 years old in good health. Sequencing input: blood T cells: a sorted CD56 or NKG2C T cell subset, CD4+ or CD8+ T cells, or bulk PBMC T cells (not recorded which). This chain's CDR3 is CAISELQATHTGELFF.